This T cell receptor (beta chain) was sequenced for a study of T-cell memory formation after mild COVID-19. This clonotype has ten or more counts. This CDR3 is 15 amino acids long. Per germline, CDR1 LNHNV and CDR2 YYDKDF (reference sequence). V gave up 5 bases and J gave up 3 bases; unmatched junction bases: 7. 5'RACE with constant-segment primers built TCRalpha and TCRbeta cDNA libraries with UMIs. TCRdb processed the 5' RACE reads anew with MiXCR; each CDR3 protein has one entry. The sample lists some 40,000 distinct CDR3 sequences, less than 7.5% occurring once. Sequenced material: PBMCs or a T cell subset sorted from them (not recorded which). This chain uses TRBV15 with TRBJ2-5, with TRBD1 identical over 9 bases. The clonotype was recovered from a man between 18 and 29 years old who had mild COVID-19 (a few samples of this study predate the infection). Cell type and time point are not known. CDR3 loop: CATSRDRGWEETQYF. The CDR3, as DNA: TGTGCCACCAGCCGTGACAGGGGGTGGGAAGAGACCCAGTACTTC. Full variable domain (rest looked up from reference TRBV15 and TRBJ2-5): DAMVIQNPRYQVTQFGKPVTLSCSQTLNHNVMYWYQQKSSQAPKLLFHYYDKDFNNEADTPDNFQSRRPNTSFCFLDIRSPGLGDTAMYLCATSRDRGWEETQYFGPGTRLLVL.